Listed below are T cell receptor beta chains from one sample, sequenced in a study of control samples from healthy donors and cancer patients. TCRdb's copy holds only in-frame clones and misses some; the assay was immunoSEQ multiplex PCR. The sample has more than 70,000 clones; 85% to 95% are singletons. Sequencing was carried out using blood. The origin of the receptors is a woman in her 30s in good health. Each CDR3 is given with its conserved first and last residue. Fields, in order: D gene, J gene, clone size, V gene, CDR3 protein, CDR3 DNA. A D gene is named only where the DNA matches it firmly. Some rows mark clone size as missing; the rest say once, few, many or name a class of expanded clone.

. TRBJ1-1 . TRBV11-3 CASAATFLKYTEAFF TGTGCCAGTGCCGCGACTTTCCTCAAGTACACTGAAGCTTTCTTT
. TRBJ2-5 . TRBV5-1 CASTLQGIGETQYF TGCGCCAGCACCCTACAGGGTATAGGAGAGACCCAGTACTTC
TRBD1 TRBJ1-2 . TRBV7-9 CASSLRFAGGGYTF TGTGCCAGCAGCTTACGGTTCGCAGGGGGTGGCTACACCTTC
TRBD1 TRBJ1-2 . TRBV27 CASSLIPGGGYTF TGTGCCAGCAGTTTAATCCCAGGGGGTGGCTACACCTTC
. TRBJ2-5 . TRBV9 CASSPATAQETQYF TGTGCCAGCAGCCCAGCGACAGCCCAAGAGACCCAGTACTTC
. TRBJ1-2 . TRBV6-1 CASSELGGNYGYTF TGTGCCAGCAGTGAACTAGGGGGTAACTATGGCTACACCTTC
. TRBJ1-4 once TRBV29-1 CSPGVRDEKLFF TGCAGCCCTGGGGTGCGGGATGAAAAACTGTTTTTT
. TRBJ1-5 . TRBV3-1/TRBV3-2 CASSQANSNQPQHF TGTGCCAGCAGCCAAGCCAATAGCAATCAGCCCCAGCATTTT
. TRBJ1-1 . TRBV18 CASSPSEASHEAFF TGTGCCAGCTCACCGTCGGAAGCGAGTCATGAAGCTTTCTTT
. TRBJ1-1 once TRBV2 CASLQGRDPIFF TGTGCCAGTTTACAGGGACGCGACCCTATTTTCTTT